Sequencing of this TCR beta chain was carried out in a study of neurological immune-mediated disorders. The CDR3 is made up of 15 amino acids. Germline CDR1 reads SGHDT; CDR2 reads YYEEEE. V lost 6 bases to trimming and J lost 8 bases, with 23 bases between them. The authors produced cDNA by 5'RACE using 10-nucleotide random UMIs. Every sequencing run generated over 180 million TCR-beta sequences from 15-18 subjects. TCRdb reprocessed the 5' RACE reads with MiXCR, giving one entry per CDR3 protein. The data show 55,000 to 75,000 distinct CDR3 sequences, 12% seen once. Study-wide results and caveats: The greatest degree of TCR clonal expansion was observed in HTLV-1-associated myelopathy, with the lowest in multiple sclerosis, below that of healthy controls.

In this sample, this clonotype turned up many times. The target antigen is unknown. 2 million PBMCs stored at -80 C were the source of the unsorted libraries. The sequenced sample was PBMCs. The chain joins TRBV5-6 to TRBJ1-1; tentative D call: TRBD1 (6 bases). The sequence came from a woman between 55 and 75 years old with HTLV-1-associated myelopathy (HAM/TSP). CDR3 amino acids: CASTPLSGAPGEAFF. As DNA, the CDR3 is TGTGCCAGCACCCCTCTGTCGGGGGCTCCAGGGGAAGCTTTCTTT.